These 9 T cell receptor beta chains share one sample of origin, sequenced in a study of chemoradiotherapy in HPV16-positive cancers. Clones were read by immunoSEQ multiplex PCR, and TCRdb kept only the in-frame ones, dropping some. The sample shows about 6,200 clones, roughly 83% of them seen only once. Sequences were derived from tumor tissue, sampled from a patient who underwent chemoradiotherapy. These receptors all come from a human donor with HPV-associated anogenital cancer.

The chain carries TRBV29-1 and TRBJ2-1, with 10 bases fitting TRBD1. The junction had 5 bases not matched to a gene; V was cut back by 3 bases and J by 3 bases. This CDR3 is 15 amino acids long. Germline CDR1 and CDR2: SQVTM and ANQGSEA. DNA of the CDR3: TGCAGCGTTGAGTGGCGGGACAGGGGCTACAATGAGCAGTTCTTC. Translated: CSVEWRDRGYNEQFF.

The DNA for the CDR3 is TGTGCCTGGGGAGCCGGAGGGGGGAACACAGATACGCAGTATTTT. It codes for CAWGAGGGNTDTQYF. The genes are TRBV30 and TRBJ2-3, with D perhaps given as TRBD1 or TRBD2 (6 bases each). Germline V lookup: CDR1 GTSNPN, CDR2 SVGIG (reference sequence). This CDR3 has 15 residues. V lost 5 bases, J lost 2 bases, and 17 bases lay in between. The complete variable domain, with remaining parts taken from reference TRBV30 and TRBJ2-3, reads SQTIHQWPATLVQPVGSPLSLECTVEGTSNPNLYWYRQAAGRGLQLLFYSVGIGQISSEVPQNLSASRPQDRQFILSSKKLLLSDSGFYLCAWGAGGGNTDTQYFGPGTRLTVL.

The chain links TRBV7-9 to TRBJ2-2; 7 bases map to TRBD1. CDR1 and CDR2 (germline): SEHNR, FQNEAQ (reference sequence). The CDR3 runs to 19 residues. Losses at the gene ends were 4 bases for V and 0 bases for J; bases not matched to a gene: 14. The CDR3 DNA follows: TGTGCCAGCAGCTCGCCTTCCCCCCGAGGGGGCGCGAACACCGGGGAGCTGTTTTTT. It yields the protein CASSSPSPRGGANTGELFF. Filled out from reference TRBV7-9 and TRBJ2-2, the complete variable domain reads DTGVSQNPRHKITKRGQNVTFRCDPISEHNRLYWYRQTLGQGPEFLTYFQNEAQLEKSRLLSDRFSAERPKGSFSTLEIQRTEQGDSAMYLCASSSPSPRGGANTGELFFGEGSRLTVL.

The V call is TRBV10-2, the J call TRBJ2-5, with 12 bases aligning to TRBD1. The CDR3 is made up of 12 amino acids. V trimming: 8 bases; J trimming: 13 bases; junction bases outside the gene matches: 8. Germline V gene sequence: CDR1 WSHSY, CDR2 SAAADI. CDR3 sequence reads: CASGGQGATVYF. CDR3 DNA sequence: TGCGCCAGCGGGGGACAGGGGGCGACGGTGTACTTC.

V is TRBV5-6 and J is TRBJ1-2; weak D call: TRBD1 (6 bases). Germline V CDR1 and CDR2: SGHDT, YYEEEE. The V gene lost 0 bases and the J gene lost 4 bases, with 10 bases spanning the gap. The CDR3 loop spans 14 amino acids. The CDR3 protein is CASSLVKQGYGYTF. Here the CDR3 DNA reads TGTGCCAGCAGCTTGGTAAAACAGGGCTATGGCTACACCTTC.

This clone was counted between two and nine times. The rearrangement links TRBV30 to TRBJ1-4; D not certain. Germline V gives CDR1 GTSNPN, CDR2 SVGIG (reference sequence). V lost 2 bases to trimming and J lost 0 bases, with 10 bases between them. There are 15 residues in the CDR3. DNA of the CDR3: TGTGCCTGGAGTCCCGGAGCGACAACTAATGAAAAACTGTTTTTT. Its protein is CAWSPGATTNEKLFF.

J is TRBJ2-7 and V is TRBV5-4; the match to TRBD1 covers 9 bases. Germline CDR1 and CDR2: SGHNT and YYREEE (reference sequence). Trimming removed 3 bases from V and 6 bases from J; junction bases left unmatched: 1. This CDR3 has 12 residues. CDR3 sequence: CASSSDRGEQYF. The CDR3 region has the DNA TGTGCCAGCAGCTCGGACAGGGGCGAGCAGTACTTC.

The chain joins TRBV28 to TRBJ2-3; TRBD2 matches at 8 bases. V gave up 5 bases and J gave up 2 bases; unmatched junction bases: 9. The length of the CDR3 is 16 residues. Germline loops: CDR1 MDHEN, CDR2 SYDVKM. CDR3 region: CASSGSGGAFTDTQYF. The CDR3 DNA reads TGTGCCAGCAGTGGGTCCGGGGGGGCGTTCACAGATACGCAGTATTTT.

The sample holds a few counts of this clone. The rearrangement links TRBV7-2 to TRBJ2-1; D call uncertain. CDR3 length: 16 amino acids. The germline CDR1 and CDR2 sequences are SGHTA and FQGNSA. The V end lost 2 bases, the J end lost 1 base, and 12 bases lay between the germline ends. The CDR3 nucleotides are TGTGCCAGCAGCTTAAAAGGTGGCGGTTCCTACAATGAGCAGTTCTTC. It is translated as CASSLKGGGSYNEQFF.